Described below is a single T cell receptor (beta chain) sequence and its context. The target antigen is unknown. V lost 6 bases, J lost 0 bases, and 12 bases lay in between. CDR3 length equals 16 residues. The V gene's germline CDR1 is ENHRY and CDR2 SYGVKD. Sequencing was at deep level. Data came from immunoSEQ multiplex PCR; TCRdb stores just in-frame clones and leaves some out. The sample records some 1,100,000 clones, around three quarters being singletons. The sample is drawn from a study of shared clonotypes between healthy human individuals. Background on the study: The study used three CD4 naive, three CD4 memory, two CD8 naive and one CD8 memory plate per donor.

General study points: Naive subsets generally had larger estimated richness than memory subsets.

The chain employs TRBV10-3 and TRBJ2-6, with D perhaps assigned TRBD1 or TRBD2 (5 bases each). The source of this sequence is a man aged 18-30 years in good health. Some clones in this sample may be carry-over from other donors' samples. The sequenced sample was memory CD4+ T cells from PBMCs. Subset denoted: CD45RA-negative fraction. CDR3 loop: CAIRGDGSSGANVLTF. Written as DNA, the CDR3 is TGTGCCATCAGAGGGGACGGCAGCTCTGGGGCCAACGTCCTGACTTTC.